This T cell receptor (beta chain) was recorded in a study of regulatory T cells in long-lasting Graves disease. The germline V and J ends were trimmed by 4 bases and 8 bases, with 11 bases remaining between them. The CDR3 totals 11 residues. Germline V lookup: CDR1 DFQATT, CDR2 SNEGSKA (reference sequence). Investigators prepared the TCR beta libraries by applying iRepertoire HTBI primers and Arm-PCR of CDR3 regions. From the multiplex PCR reads, TCRdb called clonotypes with MiXCR, one entry per CDR3 protein. The sample carries about 350,000 distinct CDR3 sequences, under 20% recorded once. Overall study results and limits: There were preferences for TRBV28, TRBJ1-2 and TRBJ2-5 in persistent disease.

With regard to this clonotype: Its antigen is undetermined.

Specified time point: newly diagnosed GD, antithyroid drugs for less than 3 months. The TCR library used RNA extracted from PBMCs. Another study also made use of these data, one on T cells in Graves' hyperthyroidism and ophthalmopathy. This second study says: In the first-round RT-PCR of the TCR CDR3, the HTBI primer set was used. A model built on 13 V-J features separated ophthalmopathy from stable hyperthyroidism.

J is TRBJ1-2 and V is TRBV20-1; maybe TRBD1 (6 bases). This specimen was peripheral blood mononuclear cells (PBMCs), taken at new diagnosis, from a patient treated with antithyroid drugs. The receptor comes from a woman under 30 with Graves disease. In DNA, the CDR3 is TGCAGTGCTACAGGGGTCGGAGGCTACACCTTC. This encodes CSATGVGGYTF.